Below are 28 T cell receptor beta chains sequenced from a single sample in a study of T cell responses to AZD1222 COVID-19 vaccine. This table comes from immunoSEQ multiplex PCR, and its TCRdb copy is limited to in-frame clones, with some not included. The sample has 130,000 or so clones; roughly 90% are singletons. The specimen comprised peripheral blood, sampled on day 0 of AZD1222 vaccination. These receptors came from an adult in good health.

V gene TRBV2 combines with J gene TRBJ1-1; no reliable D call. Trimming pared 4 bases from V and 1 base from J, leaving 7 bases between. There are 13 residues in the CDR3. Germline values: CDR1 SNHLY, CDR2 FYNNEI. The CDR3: CASSVSTNTEAFF. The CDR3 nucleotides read TGTGCCAGCAGTGTCTCGACGAACACTGAAGCTTTCTTT.

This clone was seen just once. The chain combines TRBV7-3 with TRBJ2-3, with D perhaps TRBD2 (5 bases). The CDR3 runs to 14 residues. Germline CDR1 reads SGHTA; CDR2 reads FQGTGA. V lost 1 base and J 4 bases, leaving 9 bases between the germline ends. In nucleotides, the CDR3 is TGTGCCAGCAGCTTAATGTCCGGGGCAGATACGCAGTATTTT. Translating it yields CASSLMSGADTQYF. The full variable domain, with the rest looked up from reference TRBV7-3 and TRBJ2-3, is GAGVSQTPSNKVTEKGKYVELRCDPISGHTALYWYRQSLGQGPEFLIYFQGTGAADDSGLPNDRFFAVRPEGSVSTLKIQRTERGDSAVYLCASSLMSGADTQYFGPGTRLTVL.

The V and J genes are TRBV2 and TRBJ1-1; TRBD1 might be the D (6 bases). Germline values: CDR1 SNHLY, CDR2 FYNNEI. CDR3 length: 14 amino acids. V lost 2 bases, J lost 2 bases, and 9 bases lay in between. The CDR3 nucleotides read TGTGCCAGCAGTGAATACAGGGTCAACACTGAAGCTTTCTTT. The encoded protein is CASSEYRVNTEAFF.

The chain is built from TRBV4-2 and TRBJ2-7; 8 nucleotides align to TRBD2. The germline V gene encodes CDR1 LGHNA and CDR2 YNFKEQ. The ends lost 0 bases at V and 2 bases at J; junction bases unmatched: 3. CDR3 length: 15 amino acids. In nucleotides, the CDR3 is TGTGCCAGCAGCCAAGATCCAGCGGGGGCCTACGAGCAGTACTTC. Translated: CASSQDPAGAYEQYF.

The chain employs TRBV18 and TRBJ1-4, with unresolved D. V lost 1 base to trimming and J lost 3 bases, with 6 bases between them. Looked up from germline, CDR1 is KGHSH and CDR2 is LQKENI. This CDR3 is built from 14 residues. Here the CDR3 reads CASSPRGSNEKLFF. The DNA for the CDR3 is TGTGCCAGCTCACCACGAGGTTCTAATGAAAAACTGTTTTTT.

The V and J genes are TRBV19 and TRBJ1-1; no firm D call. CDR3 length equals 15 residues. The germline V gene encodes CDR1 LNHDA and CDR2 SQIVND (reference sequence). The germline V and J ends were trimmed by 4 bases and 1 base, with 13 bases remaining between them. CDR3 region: CASSTARLGNTEAFF. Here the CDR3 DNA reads TGTGCCAGTAGTACTGCGCGGTTGGGGAACACTGAAGCTTTCTTT.

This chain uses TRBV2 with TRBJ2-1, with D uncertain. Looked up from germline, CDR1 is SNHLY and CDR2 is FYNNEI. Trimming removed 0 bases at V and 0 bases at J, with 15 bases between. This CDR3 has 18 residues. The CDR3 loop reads CASSEALGRRSSYNEQFF. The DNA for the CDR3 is TGTGCCAGCAGTGAAGCGCTTGGGCGGCGGAGCTCCTACAATGAGCAGTTCTTC. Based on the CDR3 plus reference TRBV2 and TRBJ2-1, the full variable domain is EPEVTQTPSHQVTQMGQEVILRCVPISNHLYFYWYRQILGQKVEFLVSFYNNEISEKSEIFDDQFSVERPDGSNFTLKIRSTKLEDSAMYFCASSEALGRRSSYNEQFFGPGTRLTVL.

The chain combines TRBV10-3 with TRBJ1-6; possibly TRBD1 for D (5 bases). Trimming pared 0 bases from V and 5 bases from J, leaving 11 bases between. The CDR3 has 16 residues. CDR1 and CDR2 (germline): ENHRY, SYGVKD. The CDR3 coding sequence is TGTGCCATCAGTGAGTCGCGAGGGGCCAATAATTCACCCCTCCACTTT. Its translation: CAISESRGANNSPLHF.

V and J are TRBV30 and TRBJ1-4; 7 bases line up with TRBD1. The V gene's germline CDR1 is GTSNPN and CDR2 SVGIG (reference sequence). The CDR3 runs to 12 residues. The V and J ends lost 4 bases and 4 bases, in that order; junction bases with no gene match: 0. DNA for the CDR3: TGTGCCTGGAACAGGGGTAATGAAAAACTGTTTTTT. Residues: CAWNRGNEKLFF.

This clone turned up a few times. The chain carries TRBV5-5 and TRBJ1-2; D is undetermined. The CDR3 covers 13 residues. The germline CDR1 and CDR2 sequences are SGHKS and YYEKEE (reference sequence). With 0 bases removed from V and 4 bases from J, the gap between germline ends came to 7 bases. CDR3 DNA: TGTGCCAGCAGCTTGGCAACAGCCTATGGCTACACCTTC. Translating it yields CASSLATAYGYTF.

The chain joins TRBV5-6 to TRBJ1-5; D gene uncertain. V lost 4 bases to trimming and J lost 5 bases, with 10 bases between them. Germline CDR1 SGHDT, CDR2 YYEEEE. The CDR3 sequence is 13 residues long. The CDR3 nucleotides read TGTGCCAGCAGCCATAACCCGTATCAGCCCCAGCATTTT. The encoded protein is CASSHNPYQPQHF.

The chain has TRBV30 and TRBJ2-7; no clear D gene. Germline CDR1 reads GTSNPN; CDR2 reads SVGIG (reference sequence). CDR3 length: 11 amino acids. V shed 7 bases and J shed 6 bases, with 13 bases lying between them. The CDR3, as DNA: TGTGCCTTCGCTTTTAGGCGCGAGCAGTACTTC. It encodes CAFAFRREQYF.

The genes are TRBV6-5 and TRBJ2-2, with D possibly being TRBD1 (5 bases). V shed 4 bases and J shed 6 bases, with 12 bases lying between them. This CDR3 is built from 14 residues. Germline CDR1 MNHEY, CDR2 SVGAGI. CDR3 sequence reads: CASSSSQGSGELFF. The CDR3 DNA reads TGTGCCAGCAGTTCCAGTCAGGGTTCCGGGGAGCTGTTTTTT.

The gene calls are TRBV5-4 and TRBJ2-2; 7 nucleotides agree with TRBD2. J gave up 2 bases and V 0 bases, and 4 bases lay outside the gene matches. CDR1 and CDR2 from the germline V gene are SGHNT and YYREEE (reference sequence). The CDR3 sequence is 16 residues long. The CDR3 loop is CASSLGGLSNTGELFF. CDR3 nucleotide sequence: TGTGCCAGCAGCTTGGGGGGACTATCAAACACCGGGGAGCTGTTTTTT.

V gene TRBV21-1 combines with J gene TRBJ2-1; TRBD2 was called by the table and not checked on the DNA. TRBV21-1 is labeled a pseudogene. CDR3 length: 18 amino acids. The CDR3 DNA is TGTGCCAGCAGCAAAGCTTCTTTCGCGGGAGCAACGGGTAATGAGCAGTTCTTC. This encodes CASSKASFAGATGNEQFF.

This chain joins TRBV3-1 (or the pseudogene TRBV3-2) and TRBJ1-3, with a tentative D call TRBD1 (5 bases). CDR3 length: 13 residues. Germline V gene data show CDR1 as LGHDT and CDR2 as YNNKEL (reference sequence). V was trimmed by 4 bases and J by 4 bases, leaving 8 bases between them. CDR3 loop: CASSPTGGNTIYF. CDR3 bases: TGTGCCAGCAGCCCCACAGGAGGAAACACCATATATTTT.

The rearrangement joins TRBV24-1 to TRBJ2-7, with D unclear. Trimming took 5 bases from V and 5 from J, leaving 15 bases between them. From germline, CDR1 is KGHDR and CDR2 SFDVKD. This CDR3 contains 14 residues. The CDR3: CATSGVGFNDEQYF. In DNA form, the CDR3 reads TGTGCCACCAGTGGGGTCGGGTTCAACGACGAGCAGTACTTC.

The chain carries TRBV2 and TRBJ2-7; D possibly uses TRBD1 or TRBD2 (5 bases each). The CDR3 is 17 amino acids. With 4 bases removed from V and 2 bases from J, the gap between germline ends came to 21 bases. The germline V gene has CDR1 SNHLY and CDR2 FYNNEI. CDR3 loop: CASSGLTPGTVPYEQYF. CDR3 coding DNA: TGTGCCAGCAGTGGCTTGACACCGGGGACGGTTCCCTACGAGCAGTACTTC.

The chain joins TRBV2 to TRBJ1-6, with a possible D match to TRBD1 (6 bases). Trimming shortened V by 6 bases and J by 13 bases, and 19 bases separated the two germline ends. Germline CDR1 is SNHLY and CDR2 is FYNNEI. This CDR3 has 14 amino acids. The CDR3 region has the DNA TGTGCCAGCAGAGACAAAGGGACAACCTCCCCCCTCCACTTT. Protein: CASRDKGTTSPLHF.

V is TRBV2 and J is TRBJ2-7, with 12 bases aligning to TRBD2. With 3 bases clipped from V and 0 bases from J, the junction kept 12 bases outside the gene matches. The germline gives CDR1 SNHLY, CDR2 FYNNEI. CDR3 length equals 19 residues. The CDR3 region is CASSDTRSSGRAVSYEQYF. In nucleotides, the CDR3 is TGTGCCAGCAGTGACACTCGTTCTAGCGGGAGGGCCGTCTCCTACGAGCAGTACTTC. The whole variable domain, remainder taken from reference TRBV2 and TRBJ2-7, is EPEVTQTPSHQVTQMGQEVILRCVPISNHLYFYWYRQILGQKVEFLVSFYNNEISEKSEIFDDQFSVERPDGSNFTLKIRSTKLEDSAMYFCASSDTRSSGRAVSYEQYFGPGTRLTVT.

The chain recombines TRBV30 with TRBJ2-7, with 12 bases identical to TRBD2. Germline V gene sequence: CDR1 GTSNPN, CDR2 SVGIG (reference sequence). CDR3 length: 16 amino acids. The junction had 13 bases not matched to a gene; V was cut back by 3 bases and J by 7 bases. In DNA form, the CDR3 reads TGTGCCTGGAGCAGTACCCTAGCGGGAGGGCCAGGGGAGCAGTACTTC. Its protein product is CAWSSTLAGGPGEQYF.

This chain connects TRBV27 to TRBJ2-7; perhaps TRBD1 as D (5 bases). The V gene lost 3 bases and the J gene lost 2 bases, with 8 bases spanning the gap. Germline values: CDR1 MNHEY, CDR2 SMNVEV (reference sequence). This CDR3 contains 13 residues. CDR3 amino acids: CASSFQGPYEQYF. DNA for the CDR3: TGTGCCAGCAGTTTTCAGGGCCCCTACGAGCAGTACTTC.

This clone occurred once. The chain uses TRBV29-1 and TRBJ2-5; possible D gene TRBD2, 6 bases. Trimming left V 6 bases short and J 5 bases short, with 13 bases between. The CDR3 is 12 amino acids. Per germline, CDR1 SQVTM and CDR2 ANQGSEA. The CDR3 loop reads CSVRRERETQYF. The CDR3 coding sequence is TGCAGCGTAAGACGGGAGCGGGAGACCCAGTACTTC.

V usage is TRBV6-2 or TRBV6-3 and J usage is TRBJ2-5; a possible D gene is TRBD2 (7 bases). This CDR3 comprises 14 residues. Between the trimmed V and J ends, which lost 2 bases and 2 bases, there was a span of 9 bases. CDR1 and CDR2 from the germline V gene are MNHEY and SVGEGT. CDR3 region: CASSYEGGQETQYF. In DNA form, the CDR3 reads TGTGCCAGCAGTTACGAGGGGGGGCAAGAGACCCAGTACTTC.

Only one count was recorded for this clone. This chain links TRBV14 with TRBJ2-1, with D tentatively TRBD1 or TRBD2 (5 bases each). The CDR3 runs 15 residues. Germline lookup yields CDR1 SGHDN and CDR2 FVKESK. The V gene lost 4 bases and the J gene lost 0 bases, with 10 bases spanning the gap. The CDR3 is CASSRGRSSYNEQFF. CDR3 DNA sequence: TGTGCCAGCAGCCGGGGACGAAGCTCCTACAATGAGCAGTTCTTC.

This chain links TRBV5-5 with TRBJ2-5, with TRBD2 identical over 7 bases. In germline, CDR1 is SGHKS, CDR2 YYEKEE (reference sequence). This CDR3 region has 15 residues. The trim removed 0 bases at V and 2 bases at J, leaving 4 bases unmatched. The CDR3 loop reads CASSLALALQETQYF. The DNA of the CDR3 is TGTGCCAGCAGCTTGGCACTAGCGTTACAAGAGACCCAGTACTTC. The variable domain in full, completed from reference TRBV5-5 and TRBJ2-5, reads DAGVTQSPTHLIKTRGQQVTLRCSPISGHKSVSWYQQVLGQGPQFIFQYYEKEERGRGNFPDRFSARQFPNYSSELNVNALLLGDSALYLCASSLALALQETQYFGPGTRLLVL.

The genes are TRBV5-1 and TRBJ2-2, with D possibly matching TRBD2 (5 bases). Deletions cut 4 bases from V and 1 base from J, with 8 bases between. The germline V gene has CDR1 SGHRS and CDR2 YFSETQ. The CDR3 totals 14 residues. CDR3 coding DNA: TGCGCCAGCAGCGCTGGACTGAACACCGGGGAGCTGTTTTTT. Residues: CASSAGLNTGELFF.

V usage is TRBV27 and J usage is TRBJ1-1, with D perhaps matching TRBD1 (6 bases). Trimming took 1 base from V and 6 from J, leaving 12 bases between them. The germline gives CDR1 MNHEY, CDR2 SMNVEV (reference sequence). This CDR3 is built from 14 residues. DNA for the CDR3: TGTGCCAGCAGTTTATTTGGGGGGCCCTCTGAAGCTTTCTTT. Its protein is CASSLFGGPSEAFF.